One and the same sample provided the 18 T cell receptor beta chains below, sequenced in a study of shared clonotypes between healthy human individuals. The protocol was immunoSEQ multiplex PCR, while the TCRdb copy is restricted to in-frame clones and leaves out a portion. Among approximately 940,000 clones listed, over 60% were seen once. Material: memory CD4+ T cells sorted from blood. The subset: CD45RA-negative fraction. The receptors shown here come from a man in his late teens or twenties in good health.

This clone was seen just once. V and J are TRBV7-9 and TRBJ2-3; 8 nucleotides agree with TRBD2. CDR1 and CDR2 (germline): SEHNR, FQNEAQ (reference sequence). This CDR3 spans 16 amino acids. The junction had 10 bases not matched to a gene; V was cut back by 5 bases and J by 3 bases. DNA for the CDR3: TGTGCCAGCAGCCTCATCGGGAGGGCCAGAACAGATACGCAGTATTTT. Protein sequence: CASSLIGRARTDTQYF. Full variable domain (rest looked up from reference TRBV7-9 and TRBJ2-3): DTGVSQNPRHKITKRGQNVTFRCDPISEHNRLYWYRQTLGQGPEFLTYFQNEAQLEKSRLLSDRFSAERPKGSFSTLEIQRTEQGDSAMYLCASSLIGRARTDTQYFGPGTRLTVL.

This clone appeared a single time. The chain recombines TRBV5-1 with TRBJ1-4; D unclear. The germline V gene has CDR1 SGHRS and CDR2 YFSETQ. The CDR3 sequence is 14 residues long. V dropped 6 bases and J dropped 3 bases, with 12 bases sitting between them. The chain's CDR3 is CASTNGHSNEKLFF. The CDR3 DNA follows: TGCGCCAGCACCAATGGGCATTCTAATGAAAAACTGTTTTTT.

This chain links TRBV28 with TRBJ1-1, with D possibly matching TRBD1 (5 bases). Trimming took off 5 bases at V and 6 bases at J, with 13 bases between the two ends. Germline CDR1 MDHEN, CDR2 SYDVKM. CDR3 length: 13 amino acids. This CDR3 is CASSNSGGAEAFF. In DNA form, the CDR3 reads TGTGCCAGCAGTAACTCCGGGGGAGCTGAAGCTTTCTTT.

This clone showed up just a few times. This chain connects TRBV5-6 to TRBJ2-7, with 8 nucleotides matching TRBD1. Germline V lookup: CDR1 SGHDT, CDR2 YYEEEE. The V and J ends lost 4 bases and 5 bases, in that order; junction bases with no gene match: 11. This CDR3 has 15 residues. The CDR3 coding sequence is TGTGCCAGCAGCACTAAGACAGGGGTTGGAGACGAGCAGTACTTC. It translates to CASSTKTGVGDEQYF.

DNA of the CDR3: TGTGCCAGCACCAGGGAAGGGTGGGTAAGCACTGAAGCTTTCTTT. Protein: CASTREGWVSTEAFF. The V and J genes are TRBV11-2 and TRBJ1-1; D possibly corresponds to TRBD1 (5 bases). Between the trimmed V and J ends, which lost 7 bases and 4 bases, there was a span of 19 bases. CDR3 length equals 15 residues. Germline CDR1 reads SGHAT; CDR2 reads FQNNGV.

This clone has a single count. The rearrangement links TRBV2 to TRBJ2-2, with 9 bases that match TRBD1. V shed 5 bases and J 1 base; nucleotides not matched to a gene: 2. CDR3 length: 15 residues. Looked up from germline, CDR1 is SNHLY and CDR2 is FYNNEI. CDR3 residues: CASSRGQGNTGELFF. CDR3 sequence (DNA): TGTGCCAGCAGTCGGGGACAGGGGAACACCGGGGAGCTGTTTTTT. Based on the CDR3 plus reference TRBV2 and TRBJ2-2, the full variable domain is EPEVTQTPSHQVTQMGQEVILRCVPISNHLYFYWYRQILGQKVEFLVSFYNNEISEKSEIFDDQFSVERPDGSNFTLKIRSTKLEDSAMYFCASSRGQGNTGELFFGEGSRLTVL.

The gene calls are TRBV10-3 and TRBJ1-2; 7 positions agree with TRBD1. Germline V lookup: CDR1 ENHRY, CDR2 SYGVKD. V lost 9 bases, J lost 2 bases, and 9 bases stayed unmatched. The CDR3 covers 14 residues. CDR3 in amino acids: CAIRNSTGNYGYTF. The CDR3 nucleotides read TGTGCCATTCGGAACTCGACAGGGAACTATGGCTACACCTTC.

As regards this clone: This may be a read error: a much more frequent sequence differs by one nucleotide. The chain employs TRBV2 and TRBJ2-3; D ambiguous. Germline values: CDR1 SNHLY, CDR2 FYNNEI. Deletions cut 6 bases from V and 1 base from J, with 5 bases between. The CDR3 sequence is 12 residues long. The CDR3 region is CASSFGTDTQYF. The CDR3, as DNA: TGTGCCAGCAGCTTCGGCACAGATACGCAGTATTTT.

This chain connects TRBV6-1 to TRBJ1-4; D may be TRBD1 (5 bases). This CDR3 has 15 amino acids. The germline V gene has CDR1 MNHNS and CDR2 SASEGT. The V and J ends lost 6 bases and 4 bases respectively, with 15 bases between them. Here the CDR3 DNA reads TGTGCCAGCAGCTTCCCCGGGGGAGGTAATGAAAAACTGTTTTTT. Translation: CASSFPGGGNEKLFF.

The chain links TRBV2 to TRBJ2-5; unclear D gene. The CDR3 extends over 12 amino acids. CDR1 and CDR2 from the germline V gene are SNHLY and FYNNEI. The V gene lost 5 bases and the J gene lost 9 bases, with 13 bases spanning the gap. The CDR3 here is CASSYFSNPQYF. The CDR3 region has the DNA TGTGCCAGCAGTTACTTTTCTAACCCCCAGTACTTC.

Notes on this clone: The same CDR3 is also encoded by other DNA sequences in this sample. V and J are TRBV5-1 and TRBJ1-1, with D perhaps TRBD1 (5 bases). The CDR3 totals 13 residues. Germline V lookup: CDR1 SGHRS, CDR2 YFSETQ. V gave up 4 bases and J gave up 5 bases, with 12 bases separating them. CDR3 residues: CASSNTGGTEAFF. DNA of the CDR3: TGCGCCAGCAGCAACACGGGGGGGACTGAAGCTTTCTTT.

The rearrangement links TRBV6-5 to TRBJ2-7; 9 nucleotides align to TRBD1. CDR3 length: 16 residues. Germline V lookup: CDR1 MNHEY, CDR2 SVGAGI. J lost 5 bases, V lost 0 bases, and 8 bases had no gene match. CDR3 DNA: TGTGCCAGCAGTTACTCCTCCGGGACAGGGACCCACGAGCAGTACTTC. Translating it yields CASSYSSGTGTHEQYF.

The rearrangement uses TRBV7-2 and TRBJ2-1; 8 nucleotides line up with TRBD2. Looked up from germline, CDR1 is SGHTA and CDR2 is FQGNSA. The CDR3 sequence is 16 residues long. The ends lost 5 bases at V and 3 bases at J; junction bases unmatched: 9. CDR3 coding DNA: TGTGCCAGCAGCCTCCGCCGGGCGGGGGGCTACAATGAGCAGTTCTTC. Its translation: CASSLRRAGGYNEQFF.

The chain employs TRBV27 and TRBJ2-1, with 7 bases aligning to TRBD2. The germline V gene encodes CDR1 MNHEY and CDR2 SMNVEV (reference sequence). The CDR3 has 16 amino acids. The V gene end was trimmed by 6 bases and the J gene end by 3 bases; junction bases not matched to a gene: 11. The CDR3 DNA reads TGTGCCAGCAGCCGGGGGGAGGGACGAATCTACAATGAGCAGTTCTTC. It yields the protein CASSRGEGRIYNEQFF.

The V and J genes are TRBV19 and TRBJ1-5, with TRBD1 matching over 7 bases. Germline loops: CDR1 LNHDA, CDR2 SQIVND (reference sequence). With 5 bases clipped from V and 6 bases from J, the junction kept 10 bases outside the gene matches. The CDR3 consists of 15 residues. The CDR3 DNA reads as TGTGCCAGTAGTGCCGACAGGGTAAGTGGTCAGCCCCAGCATTTT. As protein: CASSADRVSGQPQHF.

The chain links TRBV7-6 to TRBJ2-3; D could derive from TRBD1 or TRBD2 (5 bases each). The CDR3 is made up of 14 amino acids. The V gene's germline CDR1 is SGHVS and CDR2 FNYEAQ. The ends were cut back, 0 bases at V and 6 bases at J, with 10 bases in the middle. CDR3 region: CASSLAGPPDTQYF. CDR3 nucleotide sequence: TGTGCCAGCAGCTTAGCGGGACCCCCGGATACGCAGTATTTT.

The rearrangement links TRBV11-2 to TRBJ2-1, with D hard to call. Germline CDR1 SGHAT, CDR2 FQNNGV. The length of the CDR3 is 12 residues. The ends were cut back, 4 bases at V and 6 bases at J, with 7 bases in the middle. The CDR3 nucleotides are TGTGCCAGCAGCTCCGGCGGCAATGAGCAGTTCTTC. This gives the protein CASSSGGNEQFF.

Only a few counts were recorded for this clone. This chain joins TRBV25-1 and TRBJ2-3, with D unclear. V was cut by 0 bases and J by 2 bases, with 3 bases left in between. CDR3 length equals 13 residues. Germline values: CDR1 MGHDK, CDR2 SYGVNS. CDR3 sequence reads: CASSEYHTDTQYF. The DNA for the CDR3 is TGTGCCAGCAGTGAATATCACACAGATACGCAGTATTTT. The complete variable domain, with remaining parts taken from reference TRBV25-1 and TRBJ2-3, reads EADIYQTPRYLVIGTGKKITLECSQTMGHDKMYWYQQDPGMELHLIHYSYGVNSTEKGDLSSESTVSRIRTEHFPLTLESARPSHTSQYLCASSEYHTDTQYFGPGTRLTVL.